The T cell receptor beta chain described here comes from a study of CD8+ T cells in alopecia areata. RNA, once extracted, was reverse transcribed into cDNA for use as the sequencing template. Some clones are missing from TCRdb's copy, which holds only in-frame ones; the method was immunoSEQ multiplex PCR. The sample yields some 170,000 clones, around 71% seen once. The ends lost 1 base at V and 6 bases at J; junction bases unmatched: 4. Germline V gene lookup returns CDR1 SGHTA and CDR2 FQGNSA. The CDR3 extends over 16 amino acids. The genes are TRBV7-2 and TRBJ2-1, with 12 bases identical to TRBD2. The material sequenced was CD8+ T cells sorted from blood, taken at week 0. The clonotype comes from a human donor with alopecia areata. CDR3 in DNA: TGTGCCAGCAGCTTAGTCGCTAGCGGGGGGGCCAATGAGCAGTTCTTC. Amino acids: CASSLVASGGANEQFF.